This T cell receptor beta chain is drawn from a study of cytomegalovirus exposure and HLA in healthy donors. This CDR3 is built from 17 residues. V lost 0 bases and J lost 0; bases outside the gene matches: 5. The V gene's germline CDR1 is MGHRA and CDR2 YSYEKL. In the case of this clone: Its antigen remains unidentified.

It was with 60 Vbeta and 13 Jbeta primers that the PCR ran. TCRdb's copy holds only in-frame clones and misses some; the assay was immunoSEQ multiplex PCR. The data contain 100,000 or so clones, over 80% of them singletons. Points from the study as a whole: TCR beta V segments were, for the most part, productive about 87% or about 30% of the time in an earlier analysis. Later analysis identified about 15,000 TCR beta sequences associated with HLA alleles, using a false discovery rate threshold of 0.05. Across donors, sequencing depth was assumed by presence/absence analyses to be roughly uniform.

The chain recombines TRBV4-1 with TRBJ1-5; 7 nucleotides align to TRBD1. Specimen: PBMCs. The TCR comes from a man aged 18-30 years in good health and CMV-seronegative. The CDR3 sequence: CASSQEGQPDSNQPQHF. The CDR3 bases are TGCGCCAGCAGCCAAGAGGGACAGCCAGATAGCAATCAGCCCCAGCATTTT.